The 10 T cell receptor beta chains below were found in one sample sequenced in a study of early T cells in non-severe SARS-CoV-2 infection. TCRdb called the 5' RACE reads again in MiXCR, with one record for every CDR3 protein. The data contain more than 65,000 distinct CDR3 sequences, roughly 4.5% of them singletons. The specimen comprised whole blood, sampled at baseline. Receptor source: an adult who was a healthcare worker with PCR-confirmed SARS-CoV-2 infection or an uninfected control (not recorded which). The donor label of this sample is uncertain.

In its sample, this clonotype was seen many times. The V and J genes are TRBV20-1 and TRBJ2-7, with D perhaps TRBD1 (6 bases). The CDR3 sequence is 15 residues long. V lost 6 bases to trimming and J lost 7 bases, with 25 bases between them. Germline CDR1 and CDR2: DFQATT and SNEGSKA (reference sequence). The CDR3 nucleotides read TGCAGTGCGCCTCCCACAGGGAAGGCGAGGCAAGAGCAGTACTTC. This sequence encodes CSAPPTGKARQEQYF.

This clonotype was found a few times. CDR3 sequence reads: CASSFYTDRYEQYF. The DNA for the CDR3 is TGTGCCAGCAGTTTCTATACCGACAGGTACGAGCAGTACTTC. This chain links TRBV28 with TRBJ2-7, with D possibly being TRBD1 (6 bases). In germline, CDR1 is MDHEN, CDR2 SYDVKM. The V end was cut by 3 bases, the J end by 4 bases, with 13 bases between. This CDR3 is 14 amino acids long.

This clonotype was counted ten times or more. The V call is TRBV5-1, the J call TRBJ2-5; D is ambiguous. Germline V gene sequence: CDR1 SGHRS, CDR2 YFSETQ. The CDR3 consists of 13 residues. V was trimmed by 4 bases and J by 0 bases, leaving 7 bases between them. The DNA of the CDR3 is TGCGCCAGCAGCCCAATCAACCAAGAGACCCAGTACTTC. Amino acids: CASSPINQETQYF. Looking up the rest from reference TRBV5-1 and TRBJ2-5 gives the full variable domain: KAGVTQTPRYLIKTRGQQVTLSCSPISGHRSVSWYQQTPGQGLQFLFEYFSETQRNKGNFPGRFSGRQFSNSRSEMNVSTLELGDSALYLCASSPINQETQYFGPGTRLLVL.

In its sample, this clonotype was seen many times. The CDR3 sequence: CASSLEGKQPQHF. The CDR3 nucleotides are TGTGCCAGCAGCTTAGAGGGGAAACAGCCCCAGCATTTT. The chain recombines TRBV7-9 with TRBJ1-5, with TRBD1 as a possible D gene (5 bases). Germline V CDR1 and CDR2: SEHNR, FQNEAQ (reference sequence). V dropped 1 base and J dropped 7 bases, with 8 bases sitting between them. This CDR3 has 13 residues.

There are many counts of this clonotype. This chain uses TRBV7-2 with TRBJ2-7; TRBD2 agrees at 13 bases. Germline loops: CDR1 SGHTA, CDR2 FQGNSA. CDR3 length equals 15 residues. Trimming removed 5 bases from V and 7 bases from J; junction bases left unmatched: 8. The CDR3, as DNA: TGTGCCAGCAGCCCACCGGGACTAGCGGGGTGGGAGCAGTACTTC. This codes for CASSPPGLAGWEQYF.

This clonotype came up a few times. The CDR3 region is CASSLHGPQGAPYGYTF. Here the CDR3 DNA reads TGTGCCAGCAGCCTCCACGGGCCCCAGGGGGCTCCCTATGGCTACACCTTC. This chain connects TRBV7-9 to TRBJ1-2; TRBD1 matches 8 bases. V lost 5 bases, J lost 4 bases, and 15 bases stayed unmatched. This CDR3 region has 17 residues. CDR1 SEHNR and CDR2 FQNEAQ come from the germline V gene (reference sequence).

This clonotype was seen ten or more times. The genes are TRBV4-2 and TRBJ1-1, with a possible D match to TRBD1 (6 bases). CDR1 is LGHNA, CDR2 YNFKEQ, per germline. V lost 4 bases and J 2 bases, leaving 20 bases between the germline ends. The CDR3 totals 17 residues. The CDR3 bases are TGTGCCAGCAGCCTCAATCCGGCTGGGACAACTAACACTGAAGCTTTCTTT. Protein product: CASSLNPAGTTNTEAFF.

The genes are TRBV11-3 and TRBJ1-2, with D uncertain. V gave up 0 bases and J gave up 8 bases, with 7 bases separating them. Germline CDR1 is SGHNT and CDR2 is YENEEA. The CDR3 runs to 12 residues. In DNA form, the CDR3 reads TGTGCCAGCAGCTTAGATACTGGAGGCTACACCTTC. It encodes CASSLDTGGYTF.

This clonotype was observed a few times. The chain has TRBV9 and TRBJ2-3, with TRBD2 identical over 11 bases. The CDR3 runs to 16 residues. Germline lookup yields CDR1 SGDLS and CDR2 YYNGEE. Trimming cost V 4 bases and J 2 bases; bases outside gene matches: 6. As DNA, the CDR3 is TGTGCCAGCAGCCAACCTAGCGGGGGGAACACAGATACGCAGTATTTT. It codes for CASSQPSGGNTDTQYF.

This clonotype has at least ten counts. This sequence joins TRBV12-3 or TRBV12-4 and TRBJ1-6, with no clear D. The CDR3 is 12 residues long. V was trimmed by 7 bases and J by 11 bases, leaving 12 bases between them. CDR3 sequence: CASTLPGTPLHF. The CDR3 nucleotides read TGTGCCAGCACCCTACCGGGAACACCCCTCCACTTT.